Shown below are 8 T cell receptor beta chains from a single sample sequenced in a study of post-analysis software for immune sequencing data. Prepared libraries of TCR beta cDNA carried unique molecular identifiers. From the PCR reads, TCRdb called clonotypes with MiXCR, one entry per CDR3 protein. Among about 160,000 distinct CDR3 sequences listed, approximately 35% were seen once. The sample in question was blood, obtained after autologous hematopoietic stem cell transplantation. These receptors were taken from a girl between 10 and 17 years old with multiple sclerosis.

This clonotype has only a few counts. The chain employs TRBV6-5 and TRBJ2-1; 14 bases are shared with TRBD2. CDR3 size: 17 residues. Germline V CDR1 and CDR2: MNHEY, SVGAGI. Trimming cost V 2 bases and J 7 bases; bases outside gene matches: 7. This CDR3 is CASSYRGTSGSANEQFF. CDR3 sequence (DNA): TGTGCCAGCAGTTACCGCGGGACTAGCGGGAGTGCTAATGAGCAGTTCTTC.

This clonotype was seen only a few times. The V gene is TRBV20-1, the J gene TRBJ2-1, with no clear D. Trimming pared 3 bases from V and 3 bases from J, leaving 15 bases between. Germline CDR1 is DFQATT and CDR2 is SNEGSKA (reference sequence). The CDR3 runs 15 residues. Written as DNA, the CDR3 is TGCAGTGCTAGTCGATTTGGTGGGAACTACAATGAGCAGTTCTTC. Its translation: CSASRFGGNYNEQFF.

The rearrangement links TRBV29-1 to TRBJ2-4; D is tentatively TRBD1 or TRBD2 (5 bases each). The J call may be incorrect, as the DNA end agrees better with TRBJ2-7. CDR3 length equals 12 residues. In germline, CDR1 is SQVTM, CDR2 ANQGSEA. CDR3 coding DNA: TGCAGCGTTGGTGAGGGGCCCTACGAGCAGTACTTC. Translating gives CSVGEGPYEQYF.

The V and J genes are TRBV28 and TRBJ1-6, with D unclear. Germline loops: CDR1 MDHEN, CDR2 SYDVKM. The CDR3 is 13 residues long. Trimming took off 4 bases at V and 2 bases at J, with 3 bases between the two ends. The CDR3 loop reads CASSSAYNSPLHF. CDR3 in DNA: TGTGCCAGCAGTTCAGCCTATAATTCACCCCTCCACTTT.

This clonotype was picked up a small number of times. This may be a read error: a much more frequent sequence differs by one nucleotide. V is TRBV18 and J is TRBJ2-7; D might be TRBD1 (6 bases). Germline V lookup: CDR1 KGHSH, CDR2 LQKENI. The CDR3 totals 14 residues. CDR3 loop: CVSSQGRKSYEQYF. CDR3 in DNA: TGTGTCAGCTCACAGGGCAGAAAATCCTACGAGCAGTACTTC.

Remarks on this clonotype: A much more abundant neighbour one base away suggests this may be a read error. The V gene is TRBV5-1, the J gene TRBJ2-1; either TRBD1 or TRBD2 may supply D (6 bases each). Trimming stripped 0 bases from V and 4 bases from J, with 14 bases between. CDR1 is SGHRS, CDR2 YFSETQ, per germline. This CDR3 comprises 16 residues. This CDR3 is CASSLEGVAGYNEQFF. CDR3 coding DNA: TGCGCCAGCAGCTTGGAGGGGGTCGCGGGGTACAATGAGCAGTTCTTC.

This clonotype was detected ten times or more. V usage is TRBV6-5 and J usage is TRBJ1-6; D not resolved. The CDR3 runs to 12 residues. Per the germline V gene, CDR1 is MNHEY and CDR2 is SVGAGI. The V gene lost 7 bases and the J gene lost 13 bases, with 14 bases spanning the gap. This CDR3 reads CASKVDVGPLHF. The CDR3, as DNA: TGTGCCAGCAAAGTCGACGTAGGCCCCCTCCACTTT.

The chain combines TRBV7-3 with TRBJ2-1, with TRBD2 matching 12 bases. Per the germline V gene, CDR1 is SGHTA and CDR2 is FQGTGA. This CDR3 has 15 residues. V trimming: 5 bases; J trimming: 11 bases; junction bases outside the gene matches: 10. The CDR3 DNA sequence: TGTGCCAGCAGCCCGACTAGCGGGAGTAACTATAAGCAGTTCTTC. This codes for CASSPTSGSNYKQFF. Combining the CDR3 with reference TRBV7-3 and TRBJ2-1 gives the whole variable domain GAGVSQTPSNKVTEKGKYVELRCDPISGHTALYWYRQSLGQGPEFLIYFQGTGAADDSGLPNDRFFAVRPEGSVSTLKIQRTERGDSAVYLCASSPTSGSNYKQFFGPGTRLTVL.